Each of the 27 T cell receptor beta chains below was sequenced from the same sample in a study of blood T cell repertoires in COVID-19. This table comes from immunoSEQ multiplex PCR, and its TCRdb copy is limited to in-frame clones, with some not included. The sample holds approximately 460,000 clones, 89% seen once. Input material: peripheral blood. These receptors originate from a man aged 18 to 30 with COVID-19, enrolled during active disease.

This clone was found once. This chain links TRBV6-6 with TRBJ1-2; TRBD1 matches at 7 bases. CDR3 length: 14 amino acids. V lost 5 bases to trimming and J lost 7 bases; unmatched junction nucleotides: 10. The germline V gene encodes CDR1 MNHNY and CDR2 SVGAGI (reference sequence). CDR3 amino acids: CASSQNTGARGYTF. In DNA, the CDR3 is TGTGCCAGCAGTCAAAACACAGGGGCTCGTGGCTACACCTTC.

Of note for this clone: Germline and junction disagree at one end, which may indicate a read error. V and J are TRBV5-1 and TRBJ2-5; tentative D call: TRBD2 (6 bases). This CDR3 is built from 15 residues. Germline V gene lookup returns CDR1 SGHRS and CDR2 YFSETQ. In nucleotides, the CDR3 is TGCGCCAGCAGCTTGGTCGCGGGACTCCAAGAGACTCAGTACTTC. This encodes CASSLVAGLQETQYF. The variable domain in full, with the rest retrieved from reference TRBV5-1 and TRBJ2-5, is KAGVTQTPRYLIKTRGQQVTLSCSPISGHRSVSWYQQTPGQGLQFLFEYFSETQRNKGNFPGRFSGRQFSNSRSEMNVSTLELGDSALYLCASSLVAGLQETQYFGPGTRLLVL.

The chain recombines TRBV7-6 with TRBJ2-1, with 9 nucleotides matching TRBD1. The junction had 6 bases not matched to a gene; V was cut back by 4 bases and J by 5 bases. The CDR3 runs 15 residues. Germline assignment: CDR1 SGHVS and CDR2 FNYEAQ. This CDR3 reads CASSWGQGQDNEQFF. The CDR3, as DNA: TGTGCCAGCAGCTGGGGACAGGGACAGGACAATGAGCAGTTCTTC.

The chain recombines TRBV5-4 with TRBJ1-1; 7 nucleotides match TRBD1. The CDR3 spans 16 residues. Germline CDR1 is SGHNT and CDR2 is YYREEE (reference sequence). Losses at the gene ends were 3 bases for V and 0 bases for J; bases not matched to a gene: 8. CDR3 coding DNA: TGTGCCAGCAGCTCAAGAAGACAGGGTTTGAACACTGAAGCTTTCTTT. Protein: CASSSRRQGLNTEAFF.

The chain has TRBV6-5 and TRBJ2-5; 8 nucleotides line up with TRBD2. The germline V gene encodes CDR1 MNHEY and CDR2 SVGAGI. The CDR3 sequence is 16 residues long. Trimming removed 2 bases from V and 5 bases from J; junction bases left unmatched: 10. The CDR3 spells CASSYAAGGEGETQYF. CDR3 nucleotide sequence: TGTGCCAGCAGTTACGCGGCCGGGGGGGAAGGCGAGACCCAGTACTTC.

This clone is a singleton in its sample. The chain combines TRBV27 with TRBJ2-4; D may be TRBD1 (6 bases). This CDR3 spans 15 amino acids. V lost 7 bases to trimming and J lost 7 bases, with 20 bases between them. Germline V CDR1 and CDR2: MNHEY, SMNVEV (reference sequence). DNA of the CDR3: TGTGCCAGCAACGCCCTACAGGGTAGTGGCAACATTCAGTACTTC. Translating gives CASNALQGSGNIQYF.

The rearrangement joins TRBV7-2 to TRBJ1-2, with D perhaps matching TRBD1 (5 bases). Deletions cut 0 bases from V and 3 bases from J, with 8 bases between. This CDR3 spans 14 amino acids. Germline V gives CDR1 SGHTA, CDR2 FQGNSA. The DNA for the CDR3 is TGTGCCAGCAGCTTAGCCCCCAGGGACTATGGCTACACCTTC. Amino acids: CASSLAPRDYGYTF.

The V and J genes are TRBV4-1 and TRBJ2-5, with TRBD2 matching 9 bases. The CDR3 is 16 amino acids. Germline-derived CDR1 and CDR2 are MGHRA and YSYEKL. The ends lost 1 base at V and 4 bases at J; junction bases unmatched: 7. CDR3 amino acids: CASSQVSGRGGETQYF. The CDR3 region has the DNA TGCGCCAGCAGCCAAGTTAGCGGGAGAGGGGGAGAGACCCAGTACTTC.

The genes are TRBV12-3 or TRBV12-4 and TRBJ2-2; D not resolved. Trimming removed 7 bases from V and 1 base from J, with 7 bases in between. CDR3 length equals 13 residues. The CDR3 here is CASTPLNTGELFF. DNA of the CDR3: TGTGCCAGCACCCCACTGAACACCGGGGAGCTGTTTTTT.

The chain employs TRBV4-1 and TRBJ2-3, with 12 bases matching TRBD2. Germline V lookup: CDR1 MGHRA, CDR2 YSYEKL. The CDR3 consists of 20 residues. The trim removed 3 bases at V and 0 bases at J, leaving 13 bases unmatched. CDR3 amino acids: CASSQMALAGGVLSTDTQYF. Here the CDR3 DNA reads TGCGCCAGCAGCCAGATGGCCCTAGCGGGAGGGGTATTGAGCACAGATACGCAGTATTTT.

This chain connects TRBV6-2 or TRBV6-3 to TRBJ1-6; 7 nucleotides align to TRBD1. Germline values: CDR1 MNHEY, CDR2 SVGEGT. The CDR3 is made up of 13 amino acids. V shed 0 bases and J 13 bases; nucleotides not matched to a gene: 3. DNA for the CDR3: TGTGCCAGCAGTTACTCGACAGGGCGGCCCCTCCACTTT. It is translated as CASSYSTGRPLHF.

The chain has TRBV2 and TRBJ2-5, with 12 bases identical to TRBD2. Germline trimming cut 7 bases from V and 5 bases from J; bases unmatched to any gene: 17. The CDR3 sequence is 18 residues long. Germline values: CDR1 SNHLY, CDR2 FYNNEI. The CDR3: CASTPMLAGGPSWETQYF. CDR3 nucleotide sequence: TGTGCCAGCACCCCAATGCTAGCGGGAGGGCCCTCTTGGGAGACCCAGTACTTC. The complete variable domain, with remaining parts taken from reference TRBV2 and TRBJ2-5, reads EPEVTQTPSHQVTQMGQEVILRCVPISNHLYFYWYRQILGQKVEFLVSFYNNEISEKSEIFDDQFSVERPDGSNFTLKIRSTKLEDSAMYFCASTPMLAGGPSWETQYFGPGTRLLVL.

The V gene is TRBV5-5, the J gene TRBJ2-7; 7 bases line up with TRBD1. The germline V gene has CDR1 SGHKS and CDR2 YYEKEE (reference sequence). Trimming removed 2 bases from V and 2 bases from J; junction bases left unmatched: 7. CDR3 length equals 15 residues. The CDR3 spells CASSLVDRQPYEQYF. CDR3 nucleotide sequence: TGTGCCAGCAGCTTAGTGGACAGGCAGCCCTACGAGCAGTACTTC.

V usage is TRBV6-5 and J usage is TRBJ2-3, with 13 nucleotides matching TRBD2. Trimming at V came to 2 bases and at J to 2 bases, leaving 1 base not matched to a gene. The V gene's germline CDR1 is MNHEY and CDR2 SVGAGI. The CDR3 has 16 amino acids. CDR3 DNA: TGTGCCAGCAGTTACGGGACTAGCGGGGACACAGATACGCAGTATTTT. It codes for CASSYGTSGDTDTQYF.

The chain uses TRBV3-1 (or the pseudogene TRBV3-2) and TRBJ1-2, with unresolved D. CDR1 and CDR2 (germline): LGHDT, YNNKEL (reference sequence). The V gene lost 1 base and the J gene lost 8 bases, with 11 bases spanning the gap. The CDR3 spans 13 residues. As DNA, the CDR3 is TGTGCCAGCAGCCAAGCTAACAAGGAGGGCTACACCTTC. Its protein product is CASSQANKEGYTF.

This chain connects TRBV6-5 to TRBJ1-5, with 9 positions matching TRBD1. Germline V lookup: CDR1 MNHEY, CDR2 SVGAGI. The CDR3 has 13 amino acids. V lost 7 bases to trimming and J lost 6 bases; unmatched junction nucleotides: 4. The CDR3 DNA reads as TGTGCCAGCAAGGGGACAGGGACTCAGCCCCAGCATTTT. It encodes CASKGTGTQPQHF.

The J gene is TRBJ2-6, the V gene TRBV9; D is perhaps TRBD2 (6 bases). This CDR3 is built from 18 residues. The V and J ends lost 4 bases and 0 bases respectively, with 17 bases between them. The germline V gene encodes CDR1 SGDLS and CDR2 YYNGEE. The CDR3 region has the DNA TGTGCCAGCAGCCCAACCGGGGGAATTAGCTCTGGGGCCAACGTCCTGACTTTC. Translating gives CASSPTGGISSGANVLTF.

This clone was detected once. The chain carries TRBV20-1 and TRBJ2-1; unclear D gene. Trimming stripped 3 bases from V and 1 base from J, with 7 bases between. Germline CDR1 and CDR2: DFQATT and SNEGSKA (reference sequence). The CDR3 contains 13 residues. The CDR3 DNA sequence: TGCAGTGCTAGTGTCGGGTCCTACAATGAGCAGTTCTTC. Translating gives CSASVGSYNEQFF.

The genes are TRBV29-1 and TRBJ2-1; possible D gene TRBD1, 6 bases. Germline loops: CDR1 SQVTM, CDR2 ANQGSEA. Trimming cost V 3 bases and J 4 bases, with 16 bases left between them. The CDR3 runs to 15 residues. CDR3 loop: CSVDGQGSPYNEQFF. CDR3 coding DNA: TGCAGCGTTGATGGTCAGGGGAGTCCTTACAATGAGCAGTTCTTC.

The gene calls are TRBV7-2 and TRBJ2-3, with 10 bases lining up with TRBD2. With 3 bases clipped from V and 3 bases from J, the junction kept 3 bases outside the gene matches. From germline, CDR1 is SGHTA and CDR2 FQGNSA. This CDR3 region has 15 residues. CDR3 DNA sequence: TGTGCCAGCAGCTTTCGAGCGGGGGGGACAGATACGCAGTATTTT. Its translation is CASSFRAGGTDTQYF.

V gene TRBV3-1 (or the pseudogene TRBV3-2) combines with J gene TRBJ1-4, with D possibly TRBD1 on 5 matching bases. The V end lost 1 base, the J end lost 6 bases, and 12 bases lay between the germline ends. This CDR3 region has 15 residues. The germline V gene encodes CDR1 LGHDT and CDR2 YNNKEL (reference sequence). CDR3 loop: CASSQGSGTYEKLFF. CDR3 in DNA: TGTGCCAGCAGCCAAGGGAGCGGGACGTATGAAAAACTGTTTTTT.

The chain recombines TRBV5-6 with TRBJ2-3; 10 bases agree with TRBD2. Germline V gene lookup returns CDR1 SGHDT and CDR2 YYEEEE. After removal of 4 bases from V and 5 bases from J, the junction contained 10 bases not matched to a gene. CDR3 length: 16 residues. CDR3 sequence (DNA): TGTGCCAGCAGCCCCCCCAGCGGGAGGGCCGGAGATACGCAGTATTTT. The encoded protein is CASSPPSGRAGDTQYF.

This clone was seen once. DNA of the CDR3: TGTGCCAGCAGTTTTTCACAGATAAGTGGCTACACCTTC. Protein sequence: CASSFSQISGYTF. This rearrangement joins TRBV12-3 or TRBV12-4 to TRBJ1-2; D remains ambiguous. The V end lost 3 bases, the J end lost 7 bases, and 12 bases lay between the germline ends. CDR3 size: 13 residues.

This chain links TRBV24-1 with TRBJ2-2, with 13 bases matching TRBD2. CDR3 length: 17 amino acids. Trimming at V came to 4 bases and at J to 7 bases, leaving 8 bases not matched to a gene. The germline gives CDR1 KGHDR, CDR2 SFDVKD. CDR3 coding DNA: TGTGCCACCAGTGACAGACTAGCGGGAGGCCGGGACGGGGAGCTGTTTTTT. Its translation is CATSDRLAGGRDGELFF.

The chain is built from TRBV21-1 and TRBJ2-7; the table's D call TRBD1 went unverified against the DNA. TRBV21-1 is a documented pseudogene. The CDR3 totals 16 residues. CDR3 in amino acids: CASTPNEDRDQYEQYF. CDR3 bases: TGTGCCAGCACCCCAAACGAGGACAGGGATCAGTACGAGCAGTACTTC.

The chain recombines TRBV4-1 with TRBJ2-7; 9 bases fit TRBD1. V trimming: 2 bases; J trimming: 6 bases; junction bases outside the gene matches: 5. Germline-derived CDR1 and CDR2 are MGHRA and YSYEKL. The CDR3 has 14 residues. Here the CDR3 reads CASSQPGQGSEQYF. CDR3 sequence (DNA): TGCGCCAGCAGCCAACCGGGACAGGGATCCGAGCAGTACTTC.

The V call is TRBV21-1, the J call TRBJ2-5; the table names TRBD2, a call not compared with the DNA. TRBV21-1 corresponds to a pseudogene. This CDR3 region has 18 residues. This chain's CDR3 is CASSEEGRYILFQETQYF. The CDR3 nucleotides are TGTGCCAGCAGCGAGGAAGGGAGGTACATACTTTTCCAAGAGACCCAGTACTTC.